A single sample is the source of the 15 T cell receptor beta chains below, sequenced in a study of blood T cell repertoires in COVID-19. Only in-frame clones appear in the TCRdb table, and some are missing; sequencing was by immunoSEQ multiplex PCR. The sample yields approximately 230,000 clones, 65% to 85% seen once. Sequencing was done on a sample of peripheral blood. The receptors were sampled from a middle-aged woman with active or convalescent COVID-19.

CDR3 DNA sequence: TGCGCCAGCAGTACGGACAGGGGCTATGGCTACACCTTC. Its translation: CASSTDRGYGYTF. The genes are TRBV10-1 and TRBJ1-2, with 9 bases that match TRBD1. Germline V lookup: CDR1 WNHNN, CDR2 SYGVQD (reference sequence). The CDR3 consists of 13 residues. The V segment lost 5 bases and the J segment 4 bases; nucleotides outside the gene matches: 2.

This clone was detected once. This chain connects TRBV6-5 to TRBJ2-1; 7 bases map to TRBD1. V gave up 4 bases and J gave up 7 bases; unmatched junction bases: 4. Germline CDR1 MNHEY, CDR2 SVGAGI. CDR3 size: 13 residues. The CDR3 DNA follows: TGTGCCAGCAGTTCCTCCAGGGGGAATGAGCAGTTCTTC. This encodes CASSSSRGNEQFF.

CDR3: CASSQPLMTGTDTGELFF. Written as DNA, the CDR3 is TGTGCCAGCAGCCAACCTCTTATGACAGGGACGGACACCGGGGAGCTGTTTTTT. The rearrangement links TRBV11-2 to TRBJ2-2; 7 bases fit TRBD1. Germline CDR1 and CDR2: SGHAT and FQNNGV. The ends lost 5 bases at V and 3 bases at J; junction bases unmatched: 15. The CDR3 sequence is 18 residues long.

The chain joins TRBV15 to TRBJ1-5, with D maybe TRBD1 (5 bases). The CDR3 spans 17 residues. The germline V gene has CDR1 LNHNV and CDR2 YYDKDF (reference sequence). The ends were cut back, 0 bases at V and 4 bases at J, with 16 bases in the middle. Here the CDR3 reads CATSREGARSSNQPQHF. DNA for the CDR3: TGTGCCACCAGCAGAGAAGGGGCCCGGTCTAGTAATCAGCCCCAGCATTTT.

The sample holds a few counts of this clone. The CDR3, as DNA: TGTGCCAGCAGTTCCCAGGGGGCGAGTGGCTACACCTTC. Protein: CASSSQGASGYTF. The rearrangement joins TRBV12-3 or TRBV12-4 to TRBJ1-2; 8 positions match TRBD1. V lost 4 bases, J lost 7 bases, and 5 bases stayed unmatched. CDR3 length equals 13 residues.

The V and J genes are TRBV11-2 and TRBJ2-3, with 13 bases that match TRBD2. This CDR3 is 16 amino acids long. J lost 9 bases, V lost 2 bases, and 8 bases had no gene match. In germline, CDR1 is SGHAT, CDR2 FQNNGV. The DNA for the CDR3 is TGTGCCAGCAGCTTATCCCCACTAGCGGGGGGGAACACGCAGTATTTT. Its translation is CASSLSPLAGGNTQYF.

CDR3 sequence reads: CASSPSLEWLNTDTQYF. The CDR3, as DNA: TGTGCCAGCAGTCCGTCCCTAGAATGGCTAAACACAGATACGCAGTATTTT. The V and J genes are TRBV6-6 and TRBJ2-3; no firm D call. Germline V gene data show CDR1 as MNHNY and CDR2 as SVGAGI (reference sequence). Trimming cost V 5 bases and J 2 bases, with 20 bases left between them. The CDR3 sequence is 17 residues long.

The CDR3 spells CASSMATGRSYGYTF. The CDR3 nucleotides read TGTGCCAGTAGTATGGCCACAGGGAGATCCTATGGCTACACCTTC. This rearrangement joins TRBV19 to TRBJ1-2; D possibly corresponds to TRBD1 (6 bases). V was trimmed by 3 bases and J by 4 bases, leaving 15 bases between them. The CDR3 has 15 amino acids. Germline V gene sequence: CDR1 LNHDA, CDR2 SQIVND (reference sequence).

The CDR3 is CASSQTREGNTGELFF. Written as DNA, the CDR3 is TGCGCCAGCAGCCAAACCAGGGAAGGTAACACCGGGGAGCTGTTTTTT. This chain links TRBV4-1 with TRBJ2-2; possible D gene TRBD1, 5 bases. The CDR3 has 16 residues. V was pared by 2 bases and J by 2 bases, with 12 bases between. Germline loops: CDR1 MGHRA, CDR2 YSYEKL.

As DNA, the CDR3 is TGTGCCAGTAGTATGTCGAGGGACACCGGGGAGCTGTTTTTT. It is translated as CASSMSRDTGELFF. The chain carries TRBV19 and TRBJ2-2; maybe TRBD2 (5 bases). V shed 3 bases and J shed 3 bases, with 8 bases lying between them. Germline assignment: CDR1 LNHDA and CDR2 SQIVND (reference sequence). The CDR3 has 14 amino acids. Using reference TRBV19 and TRBJ2-2 for the parts outside the CDR3, the full variable domain is DGGITQSPKYLFRKEGQNVTLSCEQNLNHDAMYWYRQDPGQGLRLIYYSQIVNDFQKGDIAEGYSVSREKKESFPLTVTSAQKNPTAFYLCASSMSRDTGELFFGEGSRLTVL.

The chain couples TRBV5-5 to TRBJ2-7, with D possibly being TRBD2 (6 bases). Germline CDR1 reads SGHKS; CDR2 reads YYEKEE (reference sequence). This CDR3 spans 16 amino acids. V gave up 0 bases and J gave up 2 bases, with 15 bases separating them. CDR3 in DNA: TGTGCCAGCAGCTTGGTCGGCGGGGAGGCCACCTACGAGCAGTACTTC. This encodes CASSLVGGEATYEQYF.

DNA of the CDR3: TGTGCCAGCAGTGAAGGACAGGTGACAGATACGCAGTATTTT. It yields the protein CASSEGQVTDTQYF. J is TRBJ2-3 and V is TRBV2; a weak D match, TRBD1 (6 bases). Germline loops: CDR1 SNHLY, CDR2 FYNNEI. The V end lost 1 base, the J end lost 3 bases, and 8 bases lay between the germline ends. This CDR3 comprises 14 residues.

The gene calls are TRBV28 and TRBJ1-2; D is ambiguous. Germline V gives CDR1 MDHEN, CDR2 SYDVKM. The V end was cut by 8 bases, the J end by 1 base, with 14 bases between. This CDR3 has 14 residues. CDR3 protein: CASFSSGVNYGYTF. The CDR3, as DNA: TGTGCCAGCTTTTCCTCCGGAGTTAACTATGGCTACACCTTC.

This rearrangement joins TRBV10-1 to TRBJ2-7; TRBD2 matches 8 bases. The CDR3 length is 16 residues. Germline assignment: CDR1 WNHNN and CDR2 SYGVQD (reference sequence). V gave up 1 base and J gave up 7 bases; unmatched junction bases: 12. For the CDR3, the DNA is TGCGCCAGCAGTGAGTTCGGGGGGGCTCTCCCGAAAGAGCAGTACTTC. It is translated as CASSEFGGALPKEQYF.

The chain is built from TRBV25-1 and TRBJ1-4; 9 bases are shared with TRBD1. Per the germline V gene, CDR1 is MGHDK and CDR2 is SYGVNS. The CDR3 extends over 14 amino acids. Trimming took 3 bases from V and 8 from J; bases not matched to a gene: 4. The CDR3 DNA follows: TGTGCCAGCAGTGATGGGACAGGGAACGAAAAACTGTTTTTT. Its protein is CASSDGTGNEKLFF.